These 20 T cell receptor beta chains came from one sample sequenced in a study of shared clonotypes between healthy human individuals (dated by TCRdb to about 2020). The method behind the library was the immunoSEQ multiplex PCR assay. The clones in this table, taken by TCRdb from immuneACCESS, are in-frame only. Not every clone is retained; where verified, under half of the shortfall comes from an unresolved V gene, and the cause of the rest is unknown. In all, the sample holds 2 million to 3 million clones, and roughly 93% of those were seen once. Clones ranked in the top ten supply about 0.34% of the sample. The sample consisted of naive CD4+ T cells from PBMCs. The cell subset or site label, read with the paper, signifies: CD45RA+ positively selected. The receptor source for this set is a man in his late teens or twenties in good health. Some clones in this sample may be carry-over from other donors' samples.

For the CDR3, the DNA is TGTGCCAGCAGTCCGAGGAGAGGGTCCTACGAGCAGTACTTC. This encodes CASSPRRGSYEQYF. The chain recombines TRBV27 with TRBJ2-7; D perhaps matches TRBD2 (5 bases). Germline V gene lookup returns CDR1 MNHEY and CDR2 SMNVEV (reference sequence). This CDR3 contains 14 residues. Deletions cut 5 bases from V and 1 base from J, with 12 bases between.

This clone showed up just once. In nucleotides, the CDR3 is TGTGCCGACAGTGCCCAGGGACGCCTGAGCAACGAGCAGTACTTC. Amino acids: CADSAQGRLSNEQYF. The chain joins TRBV2 to TRBJ2-7, with D possibly called TRBD1 or TRBD2 (5 bases each). The CDR3 sequence is 15 residues long. Germline assignment: CDR1 SNHLY and CDR2 FYNNEI. V lost 11 bases, J lost 5 bases, and 25 bases lay in between. Based on the CDR3 plus reference TRBV2 and TRBJ2-7, the full variable domain is EPEVTQTPSHQVTQMGQEVILRCVPISNHLYFYWYRQILGQKVEFLVSFYNNEISEKSEIFDDQFSVERPDGSNFTLKIRSTKLEDSAMYFCADSAQGRLSNEQYFGPGTRLTVT.

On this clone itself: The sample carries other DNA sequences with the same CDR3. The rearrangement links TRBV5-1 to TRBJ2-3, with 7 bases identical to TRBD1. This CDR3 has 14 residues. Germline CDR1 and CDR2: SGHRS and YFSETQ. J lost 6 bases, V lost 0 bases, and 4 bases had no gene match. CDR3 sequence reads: CASSLGQGRDTQYF. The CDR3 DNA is TGCGCCAGCAGCTTGGGACAGGGAAGGGATACGCAGTATTTT.

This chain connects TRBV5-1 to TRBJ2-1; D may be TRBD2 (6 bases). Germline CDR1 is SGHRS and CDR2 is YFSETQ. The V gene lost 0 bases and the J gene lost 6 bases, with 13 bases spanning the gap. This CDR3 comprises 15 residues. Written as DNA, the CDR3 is TGCGCCAGCAGCTTGGTGCTAGCGCGGGGCAATGAGCAGTTCTTC. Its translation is CASSLVLARGNEQFF.

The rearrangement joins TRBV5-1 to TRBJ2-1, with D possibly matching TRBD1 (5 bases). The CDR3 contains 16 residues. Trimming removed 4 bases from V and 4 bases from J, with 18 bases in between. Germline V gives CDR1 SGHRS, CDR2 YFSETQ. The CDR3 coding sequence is TGCGCCAGCAGCCCAGGACATCTTACTACGTACAATGAGCAGTTCTTC. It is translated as CASSPGHLTTYNEQFF. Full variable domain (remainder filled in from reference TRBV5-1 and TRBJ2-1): KAGVTQTPRYLIKTRGQQVTLSCSPISGHRSVSWYQQTPGQGLQFLFEYFSETQRNKGNFPGRFSGRQFSNSRSEMNVSTLELGDSALYLCASSPGHLTTYNEQFFGPGTRLTVL.

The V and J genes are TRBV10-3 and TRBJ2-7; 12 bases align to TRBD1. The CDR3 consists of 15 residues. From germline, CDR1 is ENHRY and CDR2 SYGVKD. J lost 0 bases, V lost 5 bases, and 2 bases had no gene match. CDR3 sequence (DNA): TGTGCCATCAGTCCGGGACAGGGGGCCTCCTACGAGCAGTACTTC. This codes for CAISPGQGASYEQYF.

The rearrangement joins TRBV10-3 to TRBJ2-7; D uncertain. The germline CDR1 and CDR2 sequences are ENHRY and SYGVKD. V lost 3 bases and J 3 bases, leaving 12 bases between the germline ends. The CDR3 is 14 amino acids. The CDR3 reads CAISDLSEIYEQYF. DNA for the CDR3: TGTGCCATCAGTGATTTGAGCGAGATCTACGAGCAGTACTTC.

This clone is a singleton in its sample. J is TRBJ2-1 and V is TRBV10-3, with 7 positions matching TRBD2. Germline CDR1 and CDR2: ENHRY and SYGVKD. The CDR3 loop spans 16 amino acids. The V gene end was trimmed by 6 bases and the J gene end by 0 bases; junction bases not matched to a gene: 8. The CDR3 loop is CAIRNRLADSYNEQFF. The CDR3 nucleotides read TGTGCCATCAGAAATCGGCTAGCGGACTCCTACAATGAGCAGTTCTTC.

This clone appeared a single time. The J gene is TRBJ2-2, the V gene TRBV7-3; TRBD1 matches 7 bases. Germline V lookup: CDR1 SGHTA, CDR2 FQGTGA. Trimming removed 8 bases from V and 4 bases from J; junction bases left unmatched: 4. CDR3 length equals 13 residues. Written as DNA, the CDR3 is TGTGCCAGCGTCGACAGGGCCACCGGGGAGCTGTTTTTT. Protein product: CASVDRATGELFF.

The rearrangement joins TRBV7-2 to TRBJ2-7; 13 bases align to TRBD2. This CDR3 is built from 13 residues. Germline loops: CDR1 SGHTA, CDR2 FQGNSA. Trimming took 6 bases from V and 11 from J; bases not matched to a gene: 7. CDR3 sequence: CASRRTSGGVKYF. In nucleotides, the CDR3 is TGTGCCAGCAGAAGGACTAGCGGGGGTGTGAAGTACTTC.

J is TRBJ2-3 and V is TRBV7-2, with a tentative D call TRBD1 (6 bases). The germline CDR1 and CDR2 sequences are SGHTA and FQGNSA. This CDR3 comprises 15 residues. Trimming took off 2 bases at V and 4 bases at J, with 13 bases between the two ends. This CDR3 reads CASSLFQGLADTQYF. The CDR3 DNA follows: TGTGCCAGCAGCTTATTCCAGGGGTTGGCAGATACGCAGTATTTT.

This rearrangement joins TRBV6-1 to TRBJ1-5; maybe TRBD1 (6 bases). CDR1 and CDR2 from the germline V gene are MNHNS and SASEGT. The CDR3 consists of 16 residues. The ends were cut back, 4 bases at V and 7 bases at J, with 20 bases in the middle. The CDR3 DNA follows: TGTGCCAGCAGTGCAAGGGACGGGGGCCTCGGGCAGCCCCAGCATTTT. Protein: CASSARDGGLGQPQHF.

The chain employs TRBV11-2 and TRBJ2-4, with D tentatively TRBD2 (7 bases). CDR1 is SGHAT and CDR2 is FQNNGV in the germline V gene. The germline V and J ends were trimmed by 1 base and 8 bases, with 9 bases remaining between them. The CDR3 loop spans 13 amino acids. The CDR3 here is CASSLVGGDIQYF. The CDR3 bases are TGTGCCAGCAGCTTAGTAGGGGGGGACATTCAGTACTTC.

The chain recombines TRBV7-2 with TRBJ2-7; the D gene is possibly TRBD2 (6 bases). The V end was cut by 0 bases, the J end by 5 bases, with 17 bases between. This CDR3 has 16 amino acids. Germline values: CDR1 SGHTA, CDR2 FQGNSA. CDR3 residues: CASSLAPTREANEQYF. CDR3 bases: TGTGCCAGCAGCTTAGCGCCCACAAGGGAGGCTAACGAGCAGTACTTC.

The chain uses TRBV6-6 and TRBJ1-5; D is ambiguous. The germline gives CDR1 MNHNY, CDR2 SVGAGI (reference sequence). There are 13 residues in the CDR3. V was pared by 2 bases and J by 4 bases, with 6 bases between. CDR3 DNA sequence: TGTGCCAGCAGTTACCAGCCGAATCAGCCCCAGCATTTT. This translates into CASSYQPNQPQHF.

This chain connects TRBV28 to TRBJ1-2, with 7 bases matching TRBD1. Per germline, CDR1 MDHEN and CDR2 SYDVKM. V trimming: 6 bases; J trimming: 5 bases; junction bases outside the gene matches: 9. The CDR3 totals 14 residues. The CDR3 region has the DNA TGTGCCAGCAGGACTCAGGGGGAGAGGTATGGCTACACCTTC. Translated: CASRTQGERYGYTF.

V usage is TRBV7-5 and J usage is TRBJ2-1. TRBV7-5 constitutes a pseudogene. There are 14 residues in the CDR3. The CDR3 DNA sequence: TGTGTCAGAAGCTGTACCGGGACGGATAATGAGCAGTTCTTC. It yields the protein CVRSCTGTDNEQFF.

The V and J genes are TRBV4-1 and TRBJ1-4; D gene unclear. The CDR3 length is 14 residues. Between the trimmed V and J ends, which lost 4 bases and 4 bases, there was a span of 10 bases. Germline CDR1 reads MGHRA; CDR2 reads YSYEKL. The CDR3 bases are TGCGCCAGCAGCCCGGGTCTCCTTAATGAAAAACTGTTTTTT. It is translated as CASSPGLLNEKLFF.

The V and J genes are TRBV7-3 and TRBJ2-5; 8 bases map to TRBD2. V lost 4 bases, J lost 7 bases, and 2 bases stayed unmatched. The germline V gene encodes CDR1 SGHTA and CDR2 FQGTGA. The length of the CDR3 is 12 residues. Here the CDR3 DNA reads TGTGCCAGCAGCTGGGCGGGAGGGACCCAGTACTTC. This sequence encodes CASSWAGGTQYF.

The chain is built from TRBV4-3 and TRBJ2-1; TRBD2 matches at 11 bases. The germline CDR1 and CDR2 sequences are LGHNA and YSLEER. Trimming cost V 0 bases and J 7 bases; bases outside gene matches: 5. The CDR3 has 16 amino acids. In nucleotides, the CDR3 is TGCGCCAGCAGCCAAGAAACTAGCGGGAGAGGTAATGAGCAGTTCTTC. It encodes CASSQETSGRGNEQFF.